The clone carrying this T cell receptor (beta chain) has just a few counts. Russia was home to the donors, healthy Caucasian individuals aged roughly 6 to 90. This sample is drawn from a study of blood T cells in healthy people across ages. Sample-barcoded 5' priming and a J-beta primer mix drove a second PCR of about 6 to 12 cycles. A 12-random-nucleotide template-switch adaptor tagged each cDNA molecule. Any given sample supplied a minimum of 2.5 million CDR3-containing paired-end reads. TCRdb reanalysed the 5' RACE reads using MiXCR and keeps one entry per CDR3 protein. The sample holds more than 700,000 distinct CDR3 sequences, about 42% seen once. V lost 3 bases and J 5 bases, leaving 21 bases between the germline ends. Germline V gene lookup returns CDR1 MDHEN and CDR2 SYDVKM. The CDR3 consists of 17 residues.

This clonotype originated in a man older than 75 in good health. This chain joins TRBV28 and TRBJ2-3; possibly TRBD1 for D (5 bases). The sample was blood. Here the CDR3 reads CASSFPGNNLRRDTQYF. The DNA for the CDR3 is TGTGCCAGCAGTTTCCCAGGGAACAACCTCCGACGAGATACGCAGTATTTT.